This TCR beta chain comes out of a study of shared clonotypes between healthy human individuals. Authors' processing steps: Junction-only immunoSEQ data arrived without quality scores, meaning filtering differed. The method was immunoSEQ multiplex PCR; TCRdb's version includes in-frame clones alone and lacks a portion of them. For V, J and clone size, that table is used; D and trimming come from the DNA. Of 660,000 or so clones in the sample, about 96% are singletons; the top ten hold approximately 0.1%. The CDR3 is made up of 15 amino acids. Germline CDR1 is MDHEN and CDR2 is SYDVKM. With V trimmed by 3 bases and J by 5 bases, 8 bases remained unmatched. Of note for this clone: Its antigen is undetermined.

Cells designated naive CD8 were CD45RO-negative and were positively selected for CCR7, with terminally differentiated effector memory CD45RA+ cells excluded. Whole-study findings and limits: Naive subsets, compared against memory subsets, generally had larger estimated richness values.

The sequence was collected from a woman aged 25 to 39 in good health. The chain is built from TRBV28 and TRBJ1-1; 8 positions agree with TRBD1. Specimen: naive CD8+ T cells sorted from blood. The CDR3 region is CASSFRQGLVTEAFF. The CDR3 DNA follows: TGTGCCAGCAGTTTTAGACAGGGGCTGGTTACTGAAGCTTTCTTT. Combining the CDR3 with reference TRBV28 and TRBJ1-1 gives the whole variable domain DVKVTQSSRYLVKRTGEKVFLECVQDMDHENMFWYRQDPGLGLRLIYFSYDVKMKEKGDIPEGYSVSREKKERFSLILESASTNQTSMYLCASSFRQGLVTEAFFGQGTRLTVV.